The 13 T cell receptor beta chains reported below all come from one sample, sequenced in a study of blood T cell repertoires in COVID-19. Sequencing used immunoSEQ multiplex PCR; TCRdb keeps in-frame clones, though not all of them. The sample records about 64,000 clones, approximately 90% being singletons. Specimen: peripheral blood. The origin of the receptors is a man between 45 and 60 years old with active COVID-19.

The chain employs TRBV7-9 and TRBJ2-7; TRBD1 aligns across 7 bases. Germline CDR1 and CDR2: SEHNR and FQNEAQ (reference sequence). This CDR3 region has 14 residues. V gave up 5 bases and J gave up 3 bases; unmatched junction bases: 7. Written as DNA, the CDR3 is TGTGCCAGCAGCCTAGGGTCAGGGGGCTACGAGCAGTACTTC. This translates into CASSLGSGGYEQYF.

The sample holds a few counts of this clone. The rearrangement links TRBV9 to TRBJ2-1; D not certain. CDR1 is SGDLS and CDR2 is YYNGEE in the germline V gene. This CDR3 has 13 residues. V was clipped by 4 bases and J by 10 bases, with 15 bases between them. CDR3: CASSSSPIEEQFF. The CDR3 nucleotides read TGTGCCAGCAGCTCCTCTCCCATAGAAGAGCAGTTCTTC. Looking up the rest from reference TRBV9 and TRBJ2-1 gives the full variable domain: DSGVTQTPKHLITATGQRVTLRCSPRSGDLSVYWYQQSLDQGLQFLIQYYNGEERAKGNILERFSAQQFPDLHSELNLSSLELGDSALYFCASSSSPIEEQFFGPGTRLTVL.

The rearrangement links TRBV6-5 to TRBJ1-2; TRBD1 matches at 11 bases. The J segment lost 7 bases and the V segment lost 6 bases, leaving 4 bases of the junction unmatched. The CDR3 has 13 residues. Per the germline V gene, CDR1 is MNHEY and CDR2 is SVGAGI. CDR3 nucleotide sequence: TGTGCCAGCAGAGGGACAGGGGGTTTTGGCTACACCTTC. Protein product: CASRGTGGFGYTF.

This rearrangement joins TRBV5-1 to TRBJ2-1; a possible D gene is TRBD1 (6 bases). The germline CDR1 and CDR2 sequences are SGHRS and YFSETQ. The ends were cut back, 7 bases at V and 8 bases at J, with 13 bases in the middle. The CDR3 runs to 12 residues. The CDR3 spells CASSPGVDEQFF. The DNA of the CDR3 is TGCGCCAGCTCCCCAGGGGTGGATGAGCAGTTCTTC.

This chain links TRBV19 with TRBJ2-1; 7 nucleotides align to TRBD2. After removal of 7 bases from V and 8 bases from J, the junction contained 14 bases not matched to a gene. CDR3 length equals 15 residues. The germline gives CDR1 LNHDA, CDR2 SQIVND (reference sequence). In nucleotides, the CDR3 is TGTGCCAGTACCCTCTGGGGGGAGGGAAGGCATGAGCAGTTCTTC. Its protein product is CASTLWGEGRHEQFF. Looking up the rest from reference TRBV19 and TRBJ2-1 gives the full variable domain: DGGITQSPKYLFRKEGQNVTLSCEQNLNHDAMYWYRQDPGQGLRLIYYSQIVNDFQKGDIAEGYSVSREKKESFPLTVTSAQKNPTAFYLCASTLWGEGRHEQFFGPGTRLTVL.

The chain is built from TRBV3-1 (or the pseudogene TRBV3-2) and TRBJ2-1; D perhaps matches TRBD2 (6 bases). V was clipped by 4 bases and J by 10 bases, with 17 bases between them. CDR3 size: 14 residues. Germline V gene data show CDR1 as LGHDT and CDR2 as YNNKEL (reference sequence). This chain's CDR3 is CASSLYPGLVEQFF. The CDR3 DNA reads TGTGCCAGCAGCCTTTACCCGGGACTCGTGGAGCAGTTCTTC.

CDR3: CASGSPTGDNTEAFF. CDR3 coding DNA: TGTGCTAGTGGTTCGCCGACAGGGGATAACACTGAAGCTTTCTTT. The chain recombines TRBV12-5 with TRBJ1-1; TRBD1 aligns across 8 bases. V lost 4 bases and J lost 2; bases outside the gene matches: 6. CDR1 is LGHNT and CDR2 is FRNRAP in the germline V gene. The CDR3 loop spans 15 amino acids.

This clone turned up a few times. The V call is TRBV9, the J call TRBJ1-2, with D uncertain. V gave up 4 bases and J gave up 4 bases, with 11 bases separating them. Germline values: CDR1 SGDLS, CDR2 YYNGEE. The CDR3 length is 13 residues. The CDR3 region is CASSLEGSYGYTF. DNA for the CDR3: TGTGCCAGCAGCCTGGAGGGTTCCTATGGCTACACCTTC.

The genes are TRBV7-2 and TRBJ2-2; 9 bases fit TRBD2. The CDR3 runs 16 residues. Germline CDR1 SGHTA, CDR2 FQGNSA. Trimming at V came to 5 bases and at J to 4 bases, leaving 8 bases not matched to a gene. In DNA form, the CDR3 reads TGTGCCAGCAGCCTTCGGGGTAGCGGGAGCACCGGGGAGCTGTTTTTT. Encoded protein: CASSLRGSGSTGELFF.

This chain joins TRBV4-1 and TRBJ2-7; D possibly corresponds to TRBD1 (6 bases). Trimming took 4 bases from V and 3 from J, leaving 13 bases between them. From germline, CDR1 is MGHRA and CDR2 YSYEKL. The CDR3 spans 14 residues. CDR3 amino acids: CASSPQGRLYEQYF. CDR3 nucleotide sequence: TGCGCCAGCAGCCCCCAGGGGCGCCTCTACGAGCAGTACTTC.

The chain is built from TRBV11-3 and TRBJ2-7; D uncertain. Germline V CDR1 and CDR2: SGHNT, YENEEA. CDR3 length: 14 amino acids. V was clipped by 2 bases and J by 6 bases, with 14 bases between them. The DNA for the CDR3 is TGTGCCAGCAGCTTATCGGCCAATTCGGGCGAGCAGTACTTC. Protein: CASSLSANSGEQYF.

The chain couples TRBV6-4 to TRBJ2-1, with TRBD2 matching 14 bases. The trim removed 5 bases at V and 7 bases at J, leaving 4 bases unmatched. This CDR3 contains 15 residues. Germline values: CDR1 MRHNA, CDR2 SNTAGT. In DNA form, the CDR3 reads TGTGCCAGCAGTCTGCGACTAGCGGGAGGGAATGAGCAGTTCTTC. Its protein product is CASSLRLAGGNEQFF.

The chain recombines TRBV15 with TRBJ1-6, with 8 bases matching TRBD1. V shed 5 bases, J shed 8 bases, and the junction held 11 bases outside the gene matches. Germline lookup yields CDR1 LNHNV and CDR2 YYDKDF (reference sequence). The CDR3 contains 16 residues. The CDR3 DNA sequence: TGTGCCACCAGCGGAACAGACAGGGGTGGCTATTCACCCCTCCACTTT. This gives the protein CATSGTDRGGYSPLHF.